Shown below are 22 T cell receptor beta chains from a single sample sequenced in a study of cytomegalovirus exposure and HLA in healthy donors. PCR used 60 Vbeta primers and 13 Jbeta primers. Method: immunoSEQ multiplex PCR; TCRdb's copy keeps in-frame clones and lacks some. The table lists a few hundred thousand clones, about 85% of them singletons. The source material was PBMCs. The receptors shown here come from a woman aged 45-60 years in good health and CMV-seropositive.

This chain connects TRBV11-2 to TRBJ1-1, with a weak D call TRBD1 (6 bases). V was shortened by 4 bases and J by 0 bases, with 9 bases between the two germline ends. Per germline, CDR1 SGHAT and CDR2 FQNNGV. This CDR3 spans 14 amino acids. The CDR3 DNA follows: TGTGCCAGCAGCTCGGGACAATTGAACACTGAAGCTTTCTTT. Residues: CASSSGQLNTEAFF.

The CDR3 DNA reads TGCGCCAGCAGCCATTACAATGAAGCTTTCTTT. It is translated as CASSHYNEAFF. J is TRBJ1-1 and V is TRBV4-1; D gene unclear. Trimming stripped 3 bases from V and 7 bases from J, with 6 bases between. The CDR3 sequence is 11 residues long. CDR1 MGHRA and CDR2 YSYEKL come from the germline V gene.

The chain couples TRBV6-5 to TRBJ1-1; D call uncertain. Germline V CDR1 and CDR2: MNHEY, SVGAGI. V was pared by 5 bases and J by 2 bases, with 6 bases between. The CDR3 spans 12 residues. The CDR3 region has the DNA TGTGCCAGCAGTAAACACAACACTGAAGCTTTCTTT. This encodes CASSKHNTEAFF.

The CDR3 loop reads CASSPGGYNEQFF. Written as DNA, the CDR3 is TGTGCCAGCTCACCCGGGGGCTACAATGAGCAGTTCTTC. This sequence joins TRBV18 and TRBJ2-1, with D maybe TRBD2 (6 bases). Between the trimmed V and J ends, which lost 3 bases and 3 bases, there was a span of 6 bases. The CDR3 has 13 residues. The germline gives CDR1 KGHSH, CDR2 LQKENI.

This sequence joins TRBV9 and TRBJ2-5; D is perhaps TRBD2 (5 bases). CDR1 SGDLS and CDR2 YYNGEE come from the germline V gene. The V gene lost 4 bases and the J gene lost 4 bases, with 14 bases spanning the gap. The CDR3 is made up of 14 amino acids. The CDR3: CASSPDGVGETQYF. CDR3 bases: TGTGCCAGCAGCCCAGACGGGGTGGGAGAGACCCAGTACTTC.

V gene TRBV5-8 combines with J gene TRBJ2-1, with 11 bases matching TRBD1. The CDR3 covers 15 residues. V lost 5 bases, J lost 3 bases, and 4 bases stayed unmatched. The germline gives CDR1 SGHTS, CDR2 YDEGEE. The chain's CDR3 is CASRRDRGFYNEQFF. CDR3 in DNA: TGTGCCAGCAGACGGGACAGGGGGTTCTACAATGAGCAGTTCTTC.

The CDR3 region is CASSLLAGFYNEQFF. CDR3 sequence (DNA): TGTGCCAGCAGCCTTCTAGCGGGGTTCTACAATGAGCAGTTCTTC. This chain joins TRBV11-1 and TRBJ2-1, with TRBD2 identical over 9 bases. Trimming cost V 5 bases and J 3 bases; bases outside gene matches: 5. Germline CDR1 and CDR2: SGHAT and FQDESV (reference sequence). The CDR3 is 15 amino acids.

The rearrangement links TRBV21-1 to TRBJ1-2; the table's D call, TRBD1, was not checked against the DNA. TRBV21-1 is noted as a pseudogene. The CDR3 is 18 amino acids. The chain's CDR3 is CASSPGTGGERPSYGYTF. The CDR3 coding sequence is TGTGCCAGCAGTCCCGGGACAGGGGGCGAGCGGCCGTCCTATGGCTACACCTTC.

V and J are TRBV19 and TRBJ1-1, with 7 bases matching TRBD1. Looked up from germline, CDR1 is LNHDA and CDR2 is SQIVND (reference sequence). Trimming removed 6 bases from V and 5 bases from J; junction bases left unmatched: 9. The CDR3 runs 14 residues. In DNA form, the CDR3 reads TGTGCCAGTAGAAGAGACAGGGAATCTACTGAAGCTTTCTTT. Residues: CASRRDRESTEAFF.

This chain uses TRBV11-1 with TRBJ1-6; unclear D gene. In germline, CDR1 is SGHAT, CDR2 FQDESV (reference sequence). This CDR3 has 15 amino acids. Trimming shortened V by 7 bases and J by 7 bases, and 17 bases separated the two germline ends. The CDR3 spells CASTVEGLRNSPLHF. In DNA form, the CDR3 reads TGTGCCAGCACCGTAGAGGGCTTGAGGAATTCACCCCTCCACTTT.

This clone was seen only a few times. The chain uses TRBV7-6 and TRBJ1-5; D call uncertain. Trimming removed 1 base at V and 6 bases at J, with 7 bases between. The CDR3 has 13 amino acids. Germline-derived CDR1 and CDR2 are SGHVS and FNYEAQ. The CDR3 spells CASSLGEAQPQHF. DNA for the CDR3: TGTGCCAGCAGCTTAGGAGAAGCTCAGCCCCAGCATTTT.

V is TRBV6-7 and J is TRBJ1-2, with D uncertain. TRBV6-7 is designated an ORF whose function remains uncertain. CDR3 size: 16 residues. V was trimmed by 7 bases and J by 3 bases, leaving 21 bases between them. CDR3 sequence (DNA): TGTGCCAGCATCGACCCTTCTACAGCTGAACACTATGGCTACACCTTC. Amino acid sequence: CASIDPSTAEHYGYTF.

This chain joins TRBV13 and TRBJ2-5; 8 nucleotides align to TRBD1. Losses at the gene ends were 4 bases for V and 5 bases for J; bases not matched to a gene: 9. The CDR3 consists of 15 residues. Germline CDR1 reads PRHDT; CDR2 reads FYEKMQ (reference sequence). In DNA form, the CDR3 reads TGTGCCAGCAGCTACTCGACAGGGGAACACGAGACCCAGTACTTC. Translating it yields CASSYSTGEHETQYF.

The rearrangement links TRBV4-1 to TRBJ2-3, with 16 positions matching TRBD2. The CDR3 spans 19 residues. Germline assignment: CDR1 MGHRA and CDR2 YSYEKL. The junction had 7 bases not matched to a gene; V was cut back by 3 bases and J by 1 base. In DNA form, the CDR3 reads TGCGCCAGCAGCCATTCCGGGACTAGCGGGGGGGCCGGCACAGATACGCAGTATTTT. Its translation is CASSHSGTSGGAGTDTQYF.

The rearrangement links TRBV7-2 to TRBJ2-5; D is ambiguous. V was shortened by 1 base and J by 4 bases, with 13 bases between the two germline ends. Per germline, CDR1 SGHTA and CDR2 FQGNSA. This CDR3 comprises 15 residues. The DNA of the CDR3 is TGTGCCAGCAGCTTAGTATGGAGTCGTAGAGAGACCCAGTACTTC. Translated: CASSLVWSRRETQYF.

The V and J genes are TRBV5-1 and TRBJ2-3; 9 nucleotides agree with TRBD1. Trimming took 3 bases from V and 3 from J; bases not matched to a gene: 5. Germline CDR1 and CDR2: SGHRS and YFSETQ. This CDR3 has 15 residues. Here the CDR3 reads CASSYDRGSTDTQYF. The CDR3 DNA sequence: TGCGCCAGCAGCTACGACAGGGGGAGTACAGATACGCAGTATTTT.

This chain joins TRBV7-6 and TRBJ2-3; 7 nucleotides line up with TRBD1. V lost 4 bases to trimming and J lost 3 bases; unmatched junction nucleotides: 4. Per the germline V gene, CDR1 is SGHVS and CDR2 is FNYEAQ. The CDR3 contains 14 residues. CDR3: CASSSRQGTDTQYF. The DNA of the CDR3 is TGTGCCAGCAGCTCGCGACAGGGTACAGATACGCAGTATTTT.

In regard to this clone: A junction boundary mismatches the germline segment, possibly from a read error. The chain joins TRBV2 to TRBJ2-3; D tentatively fits TRBD1 or TRBD2 (5 bases each). The V gene's germline CDR1 is SNHLY and CDR2 FYNNEI. The length of the CDR3 is 13 residues. CDR3 nucleotides: TGTGCCAGCAGCGAAGGGGCGGGAGATACGCAGTATTTT. Translating gives CASSEGAGDTQYF. The full variable domain, with the rest looked up from reference TRBV2 and TRBJ2-3, is EPEVTQTPSHQVTQMGQEVILRCVPISNHLYFYWYRQILGQKVEFLVSFYNNEISEKSEIFDDQFSVERPDGSNFTLKIRSTKLEDSAMYFCASSEGAGDTQYFGPGTRLTVL.

J is TRBJ2-7 and V is TRBV7-9; D is uncertain. The CDR3 has 14 residues. With 1 base removed from V and 6 bases from J, the gap between germline ends came to 13 bases. In germline, CDR1 is SEHNR, CDR2 FQNEAQ (reference sequence). The CDR3 spells CASSLGSPPLEQYF. The CDR3 DNA reads as TGTGCCAGCAGCTTAGGCAGTCCTCCCCTCGAGCAGTACTTC.

Points on this clone: An end of the junction does not agree with germline; a read error may underlie this. J is TRBJ1-1 and V is TRBV11-2; D gene unclear. The germline gives CDR1 SGHAT, CDR2 FQNNGV. CDR3 length: 12 residues. Here the CDR3 DNA reads TGTGCCAGCAGCTTTGTGAACTCTGAAGCTTTCTTT. Its translation: CASSFVNSEAFF.

The chain uses TRBV27 and TRBJ1-1; 7 nucleotides align to TRBD1. The CDR3 has 13 residues. Looked up from germline, CDR1 is MNHEY and CDR2 is SMNVEV (reference sequence). J gave up 1 base and V 8 bases, and 4 bases lay outside the gene matches. In DNA form, the CDR3 reads TGTGCCAGCGGATACAGGGGGAACACTGAAGCTTTCTTT. Translated: CASGYRGNTEAFF.

The rearrangement links TRBV6-6 to TRBJ1-2; D remains ambiguous. CDR1 and CDR2 from the germline V gene are MNHNY and SVGAGI (reference sequence). The CDR3 runs 13 residues. V lost 2 bases and J lost 2, with 6 bases in between. As DNA, the CDR3 is TGTGCCAGCAGTTACACCGGGAACTATGGCTACACCTTC. This codes for CASSYTGNYGYTF.